This is a list of T cell receptor beta chains from one sample in a study of blood T cells in healthy people across ages. Using its own MiXCR run on the 5' RACE reads, TCRdb lists one record per CDR3 protein. This sample has about 500,000 distinct CDR3 sequences, with 24% found just once. The same sample was also used in a study of T cells of mothers and their children.

The material sequenced was blood. The receptors stem from a boy between 10 and 17 years old in good health. Both conserved end residues are part of each CDR3. A D gene is named only where the DNA matches it firmly. The listing skips clone size in some rows; elsewhere it reads once, few, many or a size class.

d_call j_call clone_size v_call cdr3_aa cdr3_nt
. TRBJ1-4 . TRBV4-3 CASSQAQGLDEKLFF TGCGCCAGCAGCCAAGCACAGGGATTGGATGAAAAACTGTTTTTT
. TRBJ2-5 . TRBV27 CASSPSGAGETQYF TGTGCCAGCAGTCCTTCGGGGGCGGGGGAGACCCAGTACTTC
. TRBJ2-6 once TRBV6-2/TRBV6-3 CASSRVDGGANVLTF TGTGCCAGCAGCCGGGTGGACGGTGGGGCCAACGTCCTGACTTTC
. TRBJ2-5 few TRBV7-8 CASSRPRSGNKETQYF TGTGCCAGCAGCCGCCCCCGTTCCGGGAACAAAGAGACCCAGTACTTC
. TRBJ1-1 few TRBV6-5 CTSSYSTGQTEAFF TGTACCAGCAGTTATTCGACAGGTCAGACTGAAGCTTTCTTT
TRBD1 TRBJ2-7 . TRBV27 CASSLYGTGVEQYF TGTGCCAGCAGTTTATACGGGACAGGGGTCGAGCAGTACTTC
. TRBJ1-2 few TRBV29-1 CSVSPLFDRMNGYTF TGCAGCGTTTCCCCGCTTTTCGACAGGATGAATGGCTACACCTTC
TRBD1 TRBJ1-2 . TRBV27 CASSLSRQGGNYGYTF TGTGCCAGCAGTTTATCGAGACAGGGAGGAAACTATGGCTACACCTTC
. TRBJ2-5 . TRBV28 CASSTTGIETQYF TGTGCCAGCTCGACCACAGGGATAGAGACCCAGTACTTC
. TRBJ2-1 . TRBV24-1 CATRTGIEQFF TGTGCCACCAGAACAGGGATTGAGCAGTTCTTC
. TRBJ2-3 . TRBV29-1 CSVLIITADTQYF TGCAGCGTTCTTATCATAACGGCAGATACGCAGTATTTT
TRBD2 TRBJ2-5 . TRBV6-2/TRBV6-3 CASSYSDREGRETQYF TGTGCCAGCAGTTACTCAGACCGGGAGGGCCGGGAGACCCAGTACTTC
TRBD1 TRBJ2-7 . TRBV6-2/TRBV6-3 CASSYSPRDSISYEQYF TGTGCCAGCAGTTACTCTCCCCGGGACAGCATCTCCTACGAGCAGTACTTC
. TRBJ2-7 once TRBV7-2 CASSAGLLKTF TGTGCCAGCAGCGCCGGACTCCTAAAAACCTTC
. TRBJ1-1 . TRBV7-9 CASSLGAGMNTEAFF TGTGCCAGCAGCTTAGGTGCAGGGATGAACACTGAAGCTTTCTTT
TRBD2 TRBJ2-5 . TRBV27 CASSPGTSGRWETQYF TGTGCCAGCAGTCCCGGGACTAGCGGGAGATGGGAGACCCAGTACTTC
. TRBJ2-3 . TRBV9 CASSVEAGTSTDTQYF TGTGCCAGCAGCGTAGAGGCGGGAACTAGCACAGATACGCAGTATTTT
. TRBJ1-1 . TRBV11-2 CASSPGPGTEAFF TGTGCCAGCAGCCCAGGCCCGGGCACTGAAGCTTTCTTT
. TRBJ2-1 few TRBV2 CASSYRDSRNEQFF TGTGCCAGCAGCTACCGGGACTCTCGCAATGAGCAGTTCTTC
. TRBJ1-6 . TRBV4-2 CASSQDSTALTPLHF TGTGCCAGCAGCCAAGATTCGACTGCCCTAACACCCCTCCACTTT
TRBD1 TRBJ2-4 . TRBV5-4 CASSPGTGPKNIQYF TGTGCCAGCAGCCCCGGGACAGGCCCCAAAAACATTCAGTACTTC
. TRBJ2-7 . TRBV11-2 CASSHQDGVSYEQYF TGTGCCAGCAGCCACCAAGACGGGGTCTCCTACGAGCAGTACTTC
. TRBJ1-1 few TRBV2 CASSGFSEAFF TGTGCCAGCAGTGGATTCTCTGAAGCTTTCTTT
TRBD1 TRBJ1-2 few TRBV19 CASSHGLTGESYGYTF TGTGCCAGTAGCCATGGGCTGACAGGGGAGAGCTATGGCTACACCTTC
. TRBJ1-6 . TRBV7-3 CASSDRHGENSPLHF TGTGCCAGCAGCGACAGACACGGGGAAAATTCACCCCTCCACTTT
. TRBJ2-4 . TRBV14 CASSQGNGGIQYF TGTGCCAGCAGCCAAGGAAACGGAGGCATTCAGTACTTC
. TRBJ1-4 . TRBV20-1 CSAPDRPNEKLFF TGCAGTGCCCCAGACAGGCCCAATGAAAAACTGTTTTTT
TRBD1 TRBJ2-7 . TRBV13 CASSEVGTGGNYEQYF TGTGCCAGCAGCGAAGTGGGGACAGGGGGCAACTACGAGCAGTACTTC
TRBD1 TRBJ2-7 few TRBV27 CASSHPTGKGYEQYF TGTGCCAGCAGTCACCCGACAGGGAAGGGATACGAGCAGTACTTC
TRBD2 TRBJ2-7 . TRBV7-9 CASSSTLASSGSPAYEQYF TGTGCCAGCAGCTCAACTCTAGCCTCTAGCGGGAGTCCCGCCTACGAGCAGTACTTC
TRBD1 TRBJ2-1 . TRBV20-1 CSADSRQGKGYNEQFF TGCAGTGCTGACAGCAGACAGGGGAAAGGATACAATGAGCAGTTCTTC
. TRBJ2-2 . TRBV4-3 CASSQDQERNTGELFF TGCGCCAGCAGCCAAGATCAGGAGCGGAACACCGGGGAGCTGTTTTTT
. TRBJ1-6 many TRBV2 CASSPERGSPLHF TGTGCCAGCAGTCCCGAGAGGGGGTCACCCCTCCACTTT
. TRBJ2-2 . TRBV7-9 CASSVGRATGTGELFF TGTGCCAGCAGCGTTGGTAGGGCAACCGGCACCGGGGAGCTGTTTTTT
. TRBJ2-5 many TRBV10-3 CAIGRNGGFTETQYF TGTGCCATCGGCCGGAACGGGGGATTCACAGAGACCCAGTACTTC
. TRBJ2-7 . TRBV20-1 CSANQGQGGIYEQYF TGCAGTGCTAATCAAGGGCAGGGGGGGATCTACGAGCAGTACTTC
. TRBJ2-1 few TRBV7-2 CASSKQGYEQFF TGTGCCAGCAGCAAACAGGGCTATGAGCAGTTCTTC
. TRBJ2-1 many TRBV11-1 CASSPGMRDYGEQFF TGTGCCAGCAGCCCGGGGATGAGGGATTACGGGGAGCAGTTCTTC
TRBD2 TRBJ2-7 few TRBV10-3 CAISQGLAGEGEQYF TGTGCCATCAGCCAAGGACTAGCGGGAGAAGGCGAGCAGTACTTC
TRBD1 TRBJ1-2 . TRBV12-5 CASGPRGPVDGYTF TGTGCTAGTGGTCCCAGGGGGCCGGTTGATGGCTACACCTTC
TRBD1 TRBJ1-1 few TRBV12-3/TRBV12-4 CASSPEGAGRNTEAFF TGTGCCAGCAGCCCTGAGGGGGCAGGCAGGAACACTGAAGCTTTCTTT
. TRBJ1-6 . TRBV27 CASSLTRGQPFVNSPLHF TGTGCCAGCAGTTTAACCAGGGGCCAACCATTTGTTAATTCACCCCTCCACTTT
. TRBJ2-1 many TRBV29-1 CSVGGSSYNEQFF TGCAGCGTTGGGGGGAGCTCCTACAATGAGCAGTTCTTC
. TRBJ1-1 . TRBV28 CASSSPDILNTEAFF TGTGCCAGCAGTTCCCCGGACATACTAAACACTGAAGCTTTCTTT
. TRBJ2-2 . TRBV29-1 CSPPTEHTGELFF TGCAGCCCCCCGACAGAGCACACCGGGGAGCTGTTTTTT
TRBD1 TRBJ1-1 few TRBV12-3/TRBV12-4 CASTEQTGAGTEAFF TGTGCCAGCACCGAACAGACAGGGGCAGGCACTGAAGCTTTCTTT
. TRBJ1-5 . TRBV10-2 CASSVAGNQPQHF TGCGCCAGCAGTGTAGCAGGGAATCAGCCCCAGCATTTT
. TRBJ2-1 few TRBV9 CASSVDGGLKVYNEQFF TGTGCCAGCAGCGTAGACGGAGGGTTAAAGGTATACAATGAGCAGTTCTTC
TRBD2 TRBJ2-5 few TRBV9 CASSRSGRAREQYF TGTGCCAGCAGTCGTAGCGGGAGGGCCCGAGAGCAGTACTTC
. TRBJ2-2 . TRBV7-2 CASSLELRDGELFF TGTGCCAGCAGCTTAGAACTGAGGGACGGGGAGCTGTTTTTT
. TRBJ2-3 . TRBV5-1 CASSLAVKSTDTQYF TGCGCCAGCAGCTTGGCCGTGAAGAGCACAGATACGCAGTATTTT
. TRBJ2-2 . TRBV7-2 CASSLSGGRDTGELFF TGTGCCAGCAGCCTTAGTGGGGGCAGGGACACCGGGGAGCTGTTTTTT
. TRBJ2-7 few TRBV6-2/TRBV6-3 CASNQRRSSYEQYF TGTGCCAGCAACCAGCGCAGGAGCTCCTACGAGCAGTACTTC